These T cell receptor beta chains were read from a single sample in a study of cytomegalovirus exposure and HLA in healthy donors. Profiling relied on immunoSEQ multiplex PCR, and the TCRdb table lists in-frame clones only, not all of them. The sample records about 220,000 clones, 88% being singletons. Material for sequencing was PBMCs. Receptor source: a woman aged 18-35 years in good health and CMV-seronegative. The CDR3 runs from the conserved cysteine through the conserved F or W. A D gene is named only where the DNA matches it firmly. The size entry is marked missing in some rows and otherwise reads once, few, many or a size class.

>TRBJ2-5|-|-|TRBV7-8
CASSLPNRAQETQYF
TGTGCCAGCAGCTTACCCAACAGGGCACAAGAGACCCAGTACTTC
>TRBJ2-2|-|TRBD2|TRBV13
CASSSGLVSTGELFF
TGTGCCAGCAGCAGCGGACTAGTTTCCACCGGGGAGCTGTTTTTT
>TRBJ2-7|-|TRBD1|TRBV2
CASTAPDLQGTYEQYF
TGTGCCAGCACAGCACCTGACCTACAGGGGACCTACGAGCAGTACTTC
>TRBJ2-4|-|TRBD2|TRBV28
CASSTRTRSGQYF
TGTGCCAGCAGTACCCGGACTAGATCAGGACAGTACTTC
>TRBJ2-1|-|TRBD2|TRBV6-1
CASSAFRGLGTDEQFF
TGTGCCAGCAGTGCATTTAGGGGACTAGGTACCGATGAGCAGTTCTTC
>TRBJ2-7|-|-|TRBV28
CASEKTSGSSYEQYF
TGTGCCAGCGAGAAGACGAGCGGAAGCTCCTACGAGCAGTACTTC
>TRBJ1-1|-|-|TRBV6-5
CASSYSLTGNTEAFF
TGTGCCAGCAGTTACTCCCTTACAGGGAACACTGAAGCTTTCTTT
>TRBJ2-1|-|-|TRBV20-1
CSASSSEQFF
TGCAGTGCTAGTAGCAGTGAGCAGTTCTTC
>TRBJ2-1|once|-|TRBV2
CASEGVDYNEQFF
TGTGCCAGCGAAGGAGTAGATTACAATGAGCAGTTCTTC
>TRBJ2-1|-|TRBD2|TRBV7-3
CASSSLAVSYNEQFF
TGTGCCAGCAGCTCCCTAGCGGTCTCCTACAATGAGCAGTTCTTC
>TRBJ2-7|-|TRBD2|TRBV2
CASSGPAAGDFYEQYF
TGTGCCAGCAGTGGCCCAGCAGCGGGGGACTTCTACGAGCAGTACTTC
>TRBJ2-1|few|-|TRBV27
CASSLSELNEQFF
TGTGCCAGCAGTTTAAGTGAGCTCAATGAGCAGTTCTTC
>TRBJ1-2|-|TRBD1|TRBV28
CASSFSDRDRGWYGYTF
TGTGCCAGCAGTTTTTCGGACAGGGACAGGGGATGGTATGGCTACACCTTC
>TRBJ1-4|-|-|TRBV10-2
CASSEAPAGDAKLFF
TGCGCCAGCAGTGAGGCTCCGGCAGGGGACGCAAAACTGTTTTTT
>TRBJ2-1|-|-|TRBV11-3
CASSSGSGAYNEQFF
TGTGCCAGCAGCTCAGGTTCAGGGGCCTACAATGAGCAGTTCTTC
>TRBJ2-1|-|TRBD1|TRBV28
CASSTDRVPYNEQFF
TGTGCCAGCAGTACTGACAGGGTCCCCTACAATGAGCAGTTCTTC
>TRBJ2-3|-|TRBD2|TRBV5-1
CASSNGLETDTQYF
TGCGCCAGCAGCAACGGACTAGAGACAGATACGCAGTATTTT
>TRBJ2-7|-|-|TRBV28
CASSGEGVVHEQYF
TGTGCCAGCAGTGGGGAAGGGGTCGTCCACGAGCAGTACTTC
>TRBJ2-1|-|TRBD2|TRBV9
CASGPNGLAGDDEQFF
TGTGCCAGCGGGCCTAATGGACTAGCGGGAGACGATGAGCAGTTCTTC
>TRBJ1-3|-|TRBD1|TRBV6-1
CASSAGTGGNTIYF
TGTGCCAGCAGTGCCGGGACAGGGGGAAACACCATATATTTT
>TRBJ2-3|-|-|TRBV11-2
CASSLGSAGSTDTQYF
TGTGCCAGCAGCTTAGGCAGCGCGGGGAGCACAGATACGCAGTATTTT
>TRBJ2-5|many|-|TRBV20-1
CSATQQETQYF
TGCAGTGCTACCCAGCAAGAGACCCAGTACTTC
>TRBJ2-1|-|TRBD2|TRBV10-2
CASSSGLVYEQFF
TGCGCCAGCAGTTCTGGACTAGTTTATGAGCAGTTCTTC
>TRBJ2-1|once|-|TRBV5-6
CASSQGFEYNEQFF
TGTGCCAGCAGCCAGGGGTTTGAGTACAATGAGCAGTTCTTC
>TRBJ1-1|-|-|TRBV28
CASSLTENTEAFF
TGTGCCAGCAGCCTGACAGAGAACACTGAAGCTTTCTTT
>TRBJ2-1|-|TRBD2|TRBV5-8
CASIKPGLAGLDSYNEQFF
TGTGCCAGCATCAAACCGGGACTAGCGGGGTTAGACTCTTACAATGAGCAGTTCTTC
>TRBJ2-2|-|TRBD2|TRBV19
CASTPSGRAAGELFF
TGTGCCAGTACCCCTAGCGGGAGGGCCGCCGGGGAGCTGTTTTTT
>TRBJ1-2|once|-|TRBV4-2
CASSQAGEGISGYTF
TGTGCCAGCAGCCAAGCCGGGGAGGGGATAAGTGGCTACACCTTC
>TRBJ2-7|-|TRBD2|TRBV5-4
CASSRWTSGSSYEQYF
TGTGCCAGCAGCCGCTGGACTAGCGGAAGCTCCTACGAGCAGTACTTC
>TRBJ1-1|-|-|TRBV2
CASSLGAPKGTEAFF
TGTGCCAGCTCGTTAGGGGCTCCGAAGGGCACTGAAGCTTTCTTT
>TRBJ1-2|-|-|TRBV15
CATSEAGWNGYTF
TGTGCCACCAGCGAAGCAGGATGGAATGGCTACACCTTC
>TRBJ2-3|-|TRBD2|TRBV7-9
CASSLSGTSGSTDTQYF
TGTGCCAGCAGCTTGTCCGGGACTAGCGGTAGCACAGATACGCAGTATTTT
>TRBJ2-7|-|-|TRBV1
CTSRPGGAREQYF
TGCACCAGCAGACCAGGGGGAGCGCGCGAGCAGTACTTC
>TRBJ1-2|-|TRBD1|TRBV5-4
CASSLGGDSANYGYTF
TGTGCCAGCAGCTTGGGAGGGGACAGTGCTAACTATGGCTACACCTTC
>TRBJ1-4|-|-|TRBV25-1
CASSERTVVTNEKLFF
TGTGCCAGCAGTGAACGTACCGTAGTGACTAATGAAAAACTGTTTTTT
>TRBJ2-1|-|-|TRBV19
CASSMVPGTSHNEQFF
TGTGCCAGTAGTATGGTTCCCGGGACTTCCCACAATGAGCAGTTCTTC
>TRBJ2-2|few|TRBD1|TRBV6-5
CASSTGTGNTGELFF
TGTGCCAGCAGTACCGGGACAGGGAACACCGGGGAGCTGTTTTTT
>TRBJ2-7|-|TRBD2|TRBV30
CAWSSTSGQQYF
TGTGCCTGGAGTTCGACTAGCGGCCAGCAGTACTTC
>TRBJ1-2|-|TRBD1|TRBV5-5
CASSSPGQGYGYTF
TGTGCCAGCAGCTCACCGGGACAGGGCTATGGCTACACCTTC
>TRBJ2-7|-|TRBD1|TRBV28
CASSITGTGPEQYF
TGTGCCAGCAGTATAACCGGGACAGGCCCCGAGCAGTACTTC
>TRBJ2-4|-|-|TRBV15
CATSSQDRLLAKNIQYF
TGTGCCACCAGCTCCCAGGACAGATTGTTAGCCAAAAACATTCAGTACTTC